This is a list of T cell receptor beta chains from one sample in a study of cytomegalovirus exposure and HLA in healthy donors. Sequencing used immunoSEQ multiplex PCR; TCRdb keeps in-frame clones, though not all of them. This sample has 240,000 or so clones; approximately 83% occur once, and the top ten carry around 1.3%. Sample: PBMCs. The receptors were sampled from a woman aged 25 to 45 in good health and CMV-seropositive. Each CDR3 is given with its conserved first and last residue. The D gene is left open where the match is weak. Not all rows give a size; the values are once, few, many and, for expanded clones, a class.

TRBD2	NA	TRBV6-4	TRBJ2-3	CASSDQASGNPYTQYF	TGTGCCAGCAGTGACCAGGCTAGCGGAAACCCTTATACGCAGTATTTT
TRBD2	NA	TRBV27	TRBJ2-1	CASSLIGTSGINEQFF	TGTGCCAGCAGTTTAATCGGGACTAGCGGGATCAATGAGCAGTTCTTC
NA	NA	TRBV7-7	TRBJ2-7	CASSLASGSYEQYF	TGTGCTAGCAGCTTAGCGTCCGGCTCCTACGAGCAGTACTTC
TRBD2	NA	TRBV28	TRBJ2-1	CASTRLAPIYNEQFF	TGTGCCAGCACCCGACTAGCGCCGATCTACAATGAGCAGTTCTTC
TRBD2	NA	TRBV4-1	TRBJ2-5	CASSQGVGLAGEDQYF	TGCGCCAGCAGCCAAGGCGTCGGACTAGCGGGGGAAGACCAGTACTTC
TRBD1	NA	TRBV11-2	TRBJ2-1	CASSLARDRAYNEQFF	TGTGCCAGCAGCTTAGCGCGAGACAGGGCCTACAATGAGCAGTTCTTC
NA	NA	TRBV2	TRBJ2-1	CASSETGVAGGFF	TGTGCCAGCAGTGAAACTGGTGTGGCGGGCGGTTTCTTC
NA	NA	TRBV14	TRBJ2-1	CASSHRRGQYNEQFF	TGTGCCAGCAGCCATAGGAGAGGACAGTACAATGAGCAGTTCTTC
NA	NA	TRBV5-1	TRBJ1-2	CASSWSENYGYTF	TGCGCCAGCAGCTGGAGTGAAAACTATGGCTACACCTTC
NA	once	TRBV28	TRBJ2-7	CASSFIGQGRLSYEQYF	TGTGCCAGCAGTTTTATCGGGCAGGGCAGACTCTCCTACGAGCAGTACTTC
NA	NA	TRBV29-1	TRBJ2-7	CSVTSWYEQYF	TGCAGCGTTACTAGCTGGTACGAGCAGTACTTC
NA	NA	TRBV5-1	TRBJ1-5	CASSPGDYSNQPQHF	TGCGCCAGCAGCCCAGGGGACTATAGCAATCAGCCCCAGCATTTT
TRBD2	NA	TRBV7-2	TRBJ2-3	CASSPARSGNTDTQYF	TGTGCCAGCAGCCCCGCCCGCAGCGGGAACACAGATACGCAGTATTTT
NA	NA	TRBV6-1	TRBJ1-5	CASSAIQGSSLISNQPQHF	TGTGCCAGCAGTGCCATACAGGGATCCTCCCTTATTAGCAATCAGCCCCAGCATTTT
NA	NA	TRBV4-1	TRBJ2-1	CASSQDGEQFF	TGCGCCAGCAGCCAAGACGGGGAGCAGTTCTTC
NA	NA	TRBV7-3	TRBJ2-3	CASSQTPPRTDTQYF	TGTGCCAGCAGTCAAACACCACCACGCACAGATACGCAGTATTTT
NA	NA	TRBV9	TRBJ1-2	CASSVVSGSGGYTF	TGTGCCAGCAGCGTAGTGAGCGGGTCTGGTGGCTACACCTTC
NA	once	TRBV7-7	TRBJ2-7	CASSPSEGYEQYF	TGTGCCAGCAGCCCCTCGGAGGGTTACGAGCAGTACTTC
NA	NA	TRBV2	TRBJ2-1	CASLGQGRSAAPYNEQFF	TGTGCCAGCTTGGGACAAGGGCGGTCAGCTGCCCCCTACAATGAGCAGTTCTTC
TRBD2	NA	TRBV4-1	TRBJ2-7	CASSPRLAGGFEQYF	TGCGCCAGCAGCCCCCGACTAGCGGGAGGATTTGAGCAGTACTTC
NA	few	TRBV9	TRBJ2-7	CASSPSPTGQGQYF	TGTGCCAGCAGCCCCTCCCCCACGGGACAAGGGCAGTACTTC
NA	NA	TRBV14	TRBJ2-1	CASSRAGGGLSNEQFF	TGTGCCAGCAGCCGTGCCGGAGGGGGCCTCTCCAATGAGCAGTTCTTC
TRBD2	NA	TRBV11-3	TRBJ2-2	CASSLVVGTSGNTGELFF	TGTGCCAGCAGCTTAGTAGTGGGGACTAGCGGGAACACCGGGGAGCTGTTTTTT
NA	NA	TRBV7-9	TRBJ2-3	CASSYSDTQYF	TGTGCCAGCAGCTATTCTGATACGCAGTATTTT
TRBD1	NA	TRBV5-6	TRBJ1-1	CASSAQGGNTEAFF	TGTGCCAGCAGCGCACAGGGGGGGAACACTGAAGCTTTCTTT
TRBD2	once	TRBV10-3	TRBJ2-2	CATGDGRANTGELFF	TGTGCCACGGGGGACGGGAGGGCGAACACCGGGGAGCTGTTTTTT
TRBD2	NA	TRBV30	TRBJ2-7	CAWTLAGGPYEQYF	TGTGCCTGGACCTTAGCGGGAGGGCCCTACGAGCAGTACTTC
TRBD1	NA	TRBV19	TRBJ2-7	CASSVDRGGNEQYF	TGTGCCAGTAGTGTGGACAGGGGAGGAAACGAGCAGTACTTC
TRBD2	NA	TRBV27	TRBJ2-3	CASSSWTSGNTDTQYF	TGTGCCAGCAGTTCTTGGACTAGCGGAAACACAGATACGCAGTATTTT
NA	NA	TRBV28	TRBJ1-2	CASSLPLAAGGYTF	TGTGCCAGCAGCCTACCGCTGGCTGCAGGAGGCTACACCTTC
TRBD1	NA	TRBV5-4	TRBJ2-5	CASSETGSETQYF	TGTGCCAGCAGCGAGACAGGGTCAGAGACCCAGTACTTC
TRBD1	once	TRBV4-1	TRBJ2-3	CASSPTGVGTDTQYF	TGCGCCAGCAGTCCGACAGGGGTAGGAACAGATACGCAGTATTTT
NA	NA	TRBV5-1	TRBJ1-4	CASSSREGRTNEKLFF	TGCGCCAGCAGCTCGCGGGAGGGTAGAACTAATGAAAAACTGTTTTTT
NA	NA	TRBV28	TRBJ1-5	CASSSTGINQPQHF	TGTGCCAGCAGTTCAACGGGGATAAATCAGCCCCAGCATTTT
NA	NA	TRBV13	TRBJ2-5	CASSLEYGSSQETQYF	TGTGCCAGCAGCTTAGAGTACGGGAGTTCCCAAGAGACCCAGTACTTC
TRBD1	NA	TRBV6-1	TRBJ2-7	CASSDGQGSYEQYF	TGTGCCAGCAGTGATGGACAGGGATCCTACGAGCAGTACTTC
NA	NA	TRBV27	TRBJ1-1	CASSLLGGASGATEAFF	TGTGCCAGCAGTTTATTGGGAGGGGCCTCGGGGGCCACTGAAGCTTTCTTT